This TCR beta chain was identified during a study of cytomegalovirus exposure and HLA in healthy donors. The ends lost 5 bases at V and 2 bases at J; junction bases unmatched: 5. Germline V gene data show CDR1 as SEHNR and CDR2 as FQNEAQ (reference sequence). The CDR3 consists of 15 residues. About this clone: The antigen is not known.

The PCR contained 60 Vbeta and 13 Jbeta primers. Profiling relied on immunoSEQ multiplex PCR, and the TCRdb table lists in-frame clones only, not all of them. The sample has 100,000 to 150,000 clones; 78% are singletons. Study results and limitations: As was reported, the classifier diagnosed cytomegalovirus status with high specificity and sensitivity. The HLA-A and HLA-B alleles of most subjects were reportedly predicted accurately from TCR beta sequences. Earlier findings revealed that most TCR beta V segments proved productive either about 87% or about 30% of the time. Analyses of presence/absence relied on an assumption of roughly uniform sequencing depth across donors.

Sample: PBMCs. The chain links TRBV7-9 to TRBJ2-7, with 11 bases identical to TRBD2. The clonotype comes from a man aged 25-45 years in good health and CMV-seropositive. Written as DNA, the CDR3 is TGTGCCAGCAGCCCAGGGACTAGCGGACCCTACGAGCAGTACTTC. This gives the protein CASSPGTSGPYEQYF.